This TCR beta chain originates from a study of PD-L1 blockade in urothelial cancer. Study information: Atezolizumab was started by patients around 2014 at 1,200 mg intravenously every 3 weeks.

V dropped 4 bases and J dropped 7 bases, with 13 bases sitting between them. The CDR3 has 13 residues. Germline CDR1 reads SGHNT; CDR2 reads YENEEA. Synthetic templates analogous to TCR were spiked into all PCRs individually. The assay was immunoSEQ multiplex PCR, and TCRdb's table has in-frame clones only and misses some. The sample lists fewer than 90,000 clones; approximately 90% were seen once. With respect to this clone: Its antigen remains unknown.

Time point in this sample: peripheral blood 6 weeks after treatment start. Per-patient samples, pretreatment and on-treatment, numbered 1 to 8. General study points: When pretreatment blood TCR clonality was below the median, it predicted better survival.

This clonotype was sampled from a woman older than 75 with urothelial cancer. V and J are TRBV11-3 and TRBJ1-1; possibly TRBD1 for D (5 bases). The sequenced sample was PBMCs, obtained around atezolizumab (anti-PD-L1) treatment. In nucleotides, the CDR3 is TGTGCCAGCAGCTCAAATTCAGGGTTTGAAGCTTTCTTT. Protein product: CASSSNSGFEAFF.